This TCR beta chain stems from a study of T-cell reconstitution after alpha-beta-depleted transplantation in children. For TCRbeta, the library was prepared with unique molecular identifiers. One entry per CDR3 protein, called by TCRdb with MiXCR from the PCR reads. The table records fewer than 550,000 distinct CDR3 sequences, about 10% of them present only once. Broader study findings: After transplant, high TCRbeta diversity at day 60 in some patients arose from surviving recipient T cells and thymic progenitors. At around two months after transplant, the alpha-beta T cells were reportedly derived from several hundred expanded clones that came from non-depleted graft cells. A year had passed since transplant, and T-cell counts and diversity by then came mostly from newly produced T cells.

In the case of this clonotype: Its antigen is still unknown.

Germline V gene lookup returns CDR1 MNHNS and CDR2 SASEGT. The CDR3 has 13 residues. Trimming removed 7 bases at V and 0 bases at J, with 9 bases between. V and J are TRBV6-1 and TRBJ1-1, with unresolved D. This receptor was taken from a female patient aged 2 to 10 who had a stem cell transplant for aplastic anemia, so the T cells may come from the graft donor. The sequencing here drew on PBMCs, mostly from graft donor cells, taken 180 days after TCRalphabeta/CD19-depleted stem cell transplant. CDR3 nucleotide sequence: TGTGCCAGCACTCCAACGATGAACACTGAAGCTTTCTTT. This codes for CASTPTMNTEAFF.